The 24 T cell receptor beta chains given below trace back to one sample, sequenced in a study of post-analysis software for immune sequencing data. Broader study findings: Relative to controls, patients had five TRBV segments at higher frequency, with TRBV5-6, TRBV5-1 and TRBV20-1 among these.

Incorporated into the TCR beta cDNA libraries were unique molecular identifiers, which served to reduce PCR and sequencing biases. TCRdb re-called the PCR reads with MiXCR, one entry per CDR3 protein. The data show about 540,000 distinct CDR3 sequences, 34% seen once. Their specific antigens are unknown. Sequenced: blood. The receptors here all came from a girl aged 2 to 17 with multiple sclerosis.

This rearrangement joins TRBV7-8 to TRBJ2-1; 9 bases fit TRBD1. Losses at the gene ends were 4 bases for V and 3 bases for J; bases not matched to a gene: 10. CDR3 length: 17 residues. CDR1 is SGHVS and CDR2 is FQNEAQ in the germline V gene. The CDR3 reads CASSSVSPGQGYNEQFF. CDR3 nucleotides: TGTGCCAGCAGCTCGGTATCCCCGGGACAGGGCTACAATGAGCAGTTCTTC.

The chain recombines TRBV20-1 with TRBJ1-5; a possible D gene is TRBD1 (6 bases). Germline CDR1 reads DFQATT; CDR2 reads SNEGSKA (reference sequence). V was cut by 6 bases and J by 0 bases, with 12 bases left in between. The CDR3 consists of 14 residues. The chain's CDR3 is CSARTENSNQPQHF. CDR3 bases: TGCAGTGCCAGGACAGAAAATAGCAATCAGCCCCAGCATTTT.

The chain links TRBV29-1 to TRBJ1-2; D gene uncertain. Germline V CDR1 and CDR2: SQVTM, ANQGSEA. Trimming took off 4 bases at V and 4 bases at J, with 13 bases between the two ends. There are 13 residues in the CDR3. The CDR3: CSVVVPYSYGYTF. The CDR3 DNA reads TGCAGCGTTGTTGTGCCATACAGCTATGGCTACACCTTC.

V and J are TRBV4-2 and TRBJ1-2; possible D gene TRBD1, 6 bases. This CDR3 is built from 15 residues. Germline lookup yields CDR1 LGHNA and CDR2 YNFKEQ. V was cut by 2 bases and J by 4 bases, with 14 bases left in between. The CDR3 loop reads CASSQPSQGSYGYTF. The CDR3 region has the DNA TGTGCCAGCAGCCAACCTTCACAGGGTTCCTATGGCTACACCTTC.

There are a few counts of this clonotype. V usage is TRBV11-2 and J usage is TRBJ2-1, with 8 nucleotides matching TRBD2. Germline trimming cut 0 bases from V and 6 bases from J; bases unmatched to any gene: 25. The CDR3 has 22 amino acids. Germline CDR1 SGHAT, CDR2 FQNNGV. The CDR3 sequence: CASSLDPPGRIGSGASGNEQFF. The CDR3 bases are TGTGCCAGCAGCTTAGATCCACCTGGTCGGATTGGTAGCGGGGCATCGGGCAATGAGCAGTTCTTC.

This clonotype has a handful of counts. The rearrangement uses TRBV5-5 and TRBJ2-1; 10 bases are a match to TRBD2. The CDR3 contains 14 residues. V shed 2 bases, J shed 9 bases, and the junction held 5 bases outside the gene matches. Germline-derived CDR1 and CDR2 are SGHKS and YYEKEE (reference sequence). The chain's CDR3 is CASSFPSGGGEQFF. CDR3 bases: TGTGCCAGCAGCTTTCCAAGCGGGGGGGGTGAGCAGTTCTTC.

This clonotype occurred a few times. J is TRBJ1-1 and V is TRBV5-1, with D possibly TRBD1 on 5 matching bases. V shed 0 bases and J shed 3 bases, with 9 bases lying between them. Germline values: CDR1 SGHRS, CDR2 YFSETQ. The CDR3 covers 14 residues. The CDR3 protein is CASSLAGQDTEAFF. The CDR3 coding sequence is TGCGCCAGCAGCTTGGCGGGGCAGGACACTGAAGCTTTCTTT. Drawing the rest from reference TRBV5-1 and TRBJ1-1, the complete variable domain is KAGVTQTPRYLIKTRGQQVTLSCSPISGHRSVSWYQQTPGQGLQFLFEYFSETQRNKGNFPGRFSGRQFSNSRSEMNVSTLELGDSALYLCASSLAGQDTEAFFGQGTRLTVV.

The chain is built from TRBV2 and TRBJ2-4; a weak D match, TRBD1 (5 bases). Germline-derived CDR1 and CDR2 are SNHLY and FYNNEI. V was trimmed by 1 base and J by 6 bases, leaving 10 bases between them. CDR3 size: 14 residues. The chain's CDR3 is CASSEEAGINIQYF. CDR3 in DNA: TGTGCCAGCAGTGAAGAGGCAGGGATAAACATTCAGTACTTC.

In this sample, this clonotype turned up a few times. V and J are TRBV6-4 and TRBJ2-2, with a tentative D call TRBD1 (5 bases). This CDR3 has 15 amino acids. The V gene lost 3 bases and the J gene lost 4 bases, with 12 bases spanning the gap. Germline assignment: CDR1 MRHNA and CDR2 SNTAGT. The CDR3 loop is CASSEWQGPTGELFF. The CDR3 DNA reads as TGTGCCAGCAGTGAATGGCAGGGCCCCACCGGGGAGCTGTTTTTT.

The chain has TRBV29-1 and TRBJ1-5, with D tentatively TRBD1 (5 bases). V lost 4 bases to trimming and J lost 1 base, with 14 bases between them. This CDR3 is 15 amino acids long. The V gene's germline CDR1 is SQVTM and CDR2 ANQGSEA. The CDR3 nucleotides are TGCAGCGTTGCCGGGGCTGGTGGGAGCAATCAGCCCCAGCATTTT. It yields the protein CSVAGAGGSNQPQHF.

The V and J genes are TRBV5-1 and TRBJ2-3; 12 bases are shared with TRBD2. CDR1 is SGHRS, CDR2 YFSETQ, per germline. CDR3 size: 16 residues. V gave up 1 base and J gave up 4 bases; unmatched junction bases: 4. CDR3 nucleotide sequence: TGCGCCAGCAGCTTGTTATCTAGCGGGGGGGCAGATACGCAGTATTTT. Residues: CASSLLSSGGADTQYF.

This sequence joins TRBV7-6 and TRBJ1-5; 7 nucleotides line up with TRBD1. V trimming: 0 bases; J trimming: 3 bases; junction bases outside the gene matches: 17. The germline CDR1 and CDR2 sequences are SGHVS and FNYEAQ. This CDR3 region has 20 residues. The CDR3 nucleotides are TGTGCCAGCAGCTTAGCGCCGGGTCGACAGGGCCCAGGGGCCAATCAGCCCCAGCATTTT. Its protein is CASSLAPGRQGPGANQPQHF.

This clonotype was found a few times. The V and J genes are TRBV28 and TRBJ1-2; D possibly corresponds to TRBD1 (5 bases). Per the germline V gene, CDR1 is MDHEN and CDR2 is SYDVKM. Trimming removed 5 bases at V and 4 bases at J, with 20 bases between. The CDR3 sequence is 16 residues long. This CDR3 reads CASSIPPGREGYGYTF. In nucleotides, the CDR3 is TGTGCCAGCAGTATACCCCCGGGCAGGGAAGGCTATGGCTACACCTTC.

The chain recombines TRBV12-3 or TRBV12-4 with TRBJ1-2; D ambiguous. The CDR3 is made up of 13 amino acids. V was cut by 2 bases and J by 7 bases, with 11 bases left in between. The CDR3 here is CASSLRVLGGYTF. The CDR3 nucleotides are TGTGCCAGCAGTTTAAGGGTTTTGGGTGGCTACACCTTC.

The DNA for the CDR3 is TGCGCCAGCACCCGGGACAGGGGGACTCCTGTGATGGGAAGCTCCTACAATGAGCAGTACTTC. It yields the protein CASTRDRGTPVMGSSYNEQYF. The rearrangement joins TRBV5-1 to TRBJ2-1, with TRBD1 identical over 11 bases. The DNA matches TRBJ2-7 better at its end, which makes the J call doubtful. This CDR3 is 21 amino acids long. Germline CDR1 is SGHRS and CDR2 is YFSETQ.

The chain links TRBV6-5 to TRBJ1-1; D not certain. CDR3 length: 14 amino acids. Trimming removed 7 bases at V and 1 base at J, with 13 bases between. Germline CDR1 and CDR2: MNHEY and SVGAGI. The CDR3 nucleotides read TGTGCCAGCAACTCCCCCGGCCGGAACACTGAAGCTTTCTTT. Translated: CASNSPGRNTEAFF.

This clonotype was found many times. This chain links TRBV2 with TRBJ2-3, with D perhaps TRBD2 (6 bases). The CDR3 is 15 amino acids. V was trimmed by 4 bases and J by 0 bases, leaving 11 bases between them. The germline CDR1 and CDR2 sequences are SNHLY and FYNNEI. As DNA, the CDR3 is TGTGCCAGCAGTGCCCCAAGCGGGAGCACAGATACGCAGTATTTT. This codes for CASSAPSGSTDTQYF. Using reference TRBV2 and TRBJ2-3 for the parts outside the CDR3, the full variable domain is EPEVTQTPSHQVTQMGQEVILRCVPISNHLYFYWYRQILGQKVEFLVSFYNNEISEKSEIFDDQFSVERPDGSNFTLKIRSTKLEDSAMYFCASSAPSGSTDTQYFGPGTRLTVL.

Worth noting for this clonotype: A junction end diverges from the germline sequence, so it may reflect a read error. The chain recombines TRBV4-1 with TRBJ1-4, with D perhaps TRBD1 (6 bases). Germline-derived CDR1 and CDR2 are MGHRA and YSYEKL. The CDR3 length is 16 residues. The CDR3 region has the DNA TGCACCAGCAGCCGATACTTTGGGGGGCTTAATGAAAAACTGTTTTTT. Translated: CTSSRYFGGLNEKLFF.

The chain couples TRBV6-2 or TRBV6-3 to TRBJ2-1, with D perhaps TRBD1 (6 bases). Per the germline V gene, CDR1 is MNHEY and CDR2 is SVGEGT. V gave up 1 base and J gave up 15 bases, with 16 bases separating them. The CDR3 totals 13 residues. The DNA of the CDR3 is TGTGCCAGCAGTTACTGGAAAGGGGGATCCGTGTTCTTC. It codes for CASSYWKGGSVFF.

This clonotype was recorded a few times. The chain employs TRBV3-1 and TRBJ1-4, with 7 bases that match TRBD1. This CDR3 comprises 15 residues. Germline trimming cut 0 bases from V and 10 bases from J; bases unmatched to any gene: 8. Germline loops: CDR1 LGHDT, CDR2 YNNKEL (reference sequence). CDR3 protein: CASSQEGATGRKLFF. CDR3 in DNA: TGTGCCAGCAGCCAAGAGGGGGCGACAGGGCGAAAACTGTTTTTT.

This clonotype has just one count. CDR3 sequence (DNA): TGCAGTGCTAGAGATTACAGCGCCCGGGGCAATCAGCCCCAGCATTTT. Translating gives CSARDYSARGNQPQHF. The V and J genes are TRBV20-1 and TRBJ1-5; no reliable D call. CDR1 DFQATT and CDR2 SNEGSKA come from the germline V gene (reference sequence). The V end was cut by 0 bases, the J end by 2 bases, with 14 bases between. This CDR3 contains 16 residues.

This rearrangement joins TRBV29-1 to TRBJ2-1; TRBD1 matches 8 bases. J gave up 4 bases and V 6 bases, and 2 bases lay outside the gene matches. Germline CDR1 reads SQVTM; CDR2 reads ANQGSEA. There are 12 residues in the CDR3. CDR3 in amino acids: CSVTGGYNEQFF. In DNA, the CDR3 is TGCAGCGTCACAGGGGGATACAATGAGCAGTTCTTC.

The CDR3 sequence: CSARAQKELAVDEQFF. The DNA for the CDR3 is TGCAGTGCTAGAGCCCAAAAGGAACTAGCAGTGGATGAGCAGTTCTTC. The rearrangement uses TRBV20-1 and TRBJ2-1; a possible D gene is TRBD2 (6 bases). Germline V gives CDR1 DFQATT, CDR2 SNEGSKA (reference sequence). The length of the CDR3 is 16 residues. The V end was cut by 1 base, the J end by 8 bases, with 21 bases between.

The CDR3 sequence: CASSLVAGPTDTQYF. CDR3 DNA: TGTGCCAGCAGCTTAGTAGCAGGGCCCACAGATACGCAGTATTTT. This sequence joins TRBV7-9 and TRBJ2-3; possibly TRBD1 for D (5 bases). The length of the CDR3 is 15 residues. The V gene's germline CDR1 is SEHNR and CDR2 FQNEAQ (reference sequence). V lost 1 base to trimming and J lost 2 bases, with 10 bases between them.